The 26 T cell receptor beta chains listed next were all sequenced from one sample in a study of regulatory T cells in long-lasting Graves disease. Library construction for TCR beta used iRepertoire HTBI primers and Arm-PCR of CDR3 regions. TCRdb reprocessed the multiplex PCR reads via MiXCR and lists one record per CDR3 protein. The data show about 530,000 distinct CDR3 sequences, about 16% seen once. Regarding time point: newly diagnosed GD, antithyroid drugs for less than 3 months. RNA isolated from PBMCs was used to make the TCR library. In addition, the sample was reused for a study of T cells in Graves' hyperthyroidism and ophthalmopathy.

The input for sequencing was peripheral blood mononuclear cells (PBMCs), taken at new diagnosis, from a patient treated with antithyroid drugs. These receptors were collected from a middle-aged woman with Graves disease.

This clonotype was counted at least ten times. The chain links TRBV6-1 to TRBJ2-1; TRBD1 is a possible D gene (5 bases). The CDR3 has 16 residues. V was trimmed by 5 bases and J by 6 bases, leaving 20 bases between them. Germline V gene sequence: CDR1 MNHNS, CDR2 SASEGT. For the CDR3, the DNA is TGTGCCAGCAGTCCCAACAAGGGGCAGCCCGGCAATGAGCAGTTCTTC. This codes for CASSPNKGQPGNEQFF.

This clonotype occurred a few times. The rearrangement uses TRBV7-2 and TRBJ2-3; possibly TRBD2 for D (5 bases). Trimming pared 3 bases from V and 2 bases from J, leaving 21 bases between. Germline values: CDR1 SGHTA, CDR2 FQGNSA. There are 18 residues in the CDR3. CDR3 sequence reads: CASSFTGLKDLSTDTQYF. The CDR3 DNA reads TGTGCCAGCAGCTTTACGGGCCTGAAGGACTTATCCACAGATACGCAGTATTTT.

This clonotype was observed at least ten times. This chain connects TRBV18 to TRBJ1-1; D ambiguous. Deletions cut 10 bases from V and 2 bases from J, with 14 bases between. Germline V gives CDR1 KGHSH, CDR2 LQKENI. The CDR3 runs to 13 residues. CDR3 sequence: CAMRSFNNTEAFF. The CDR3 DNA is TGTGCCATGAGATCCTTCAACAACACTGAAGCTTTCTTT. Full variable domain (outside the CDR3, taken from reference TRBV18 and TRBJ1-1): NAGVMQNPRHLVRRRGQEARLRCSPMKGHSHVYWYRQLPEEGLKFMVYLQKENIIDESGMPKERFSAEFPKEGPSILRIQQVVRGDSAAYFCAMRSFNNTEAFFGQGTRLTVV.

The sample holds a few counts of this clonotype. The rearrangement uses TRBV18 and TRBJ2-7; maybe TRBD2 (6 bases). Trimming cost V 3 bases and J 1 base, with 10 bases left between them. This CDR3 spans 14 amino acids. The germline V gene has CDR1 KGHSH and CDR2 LQKENI. The CDR3 loop reads CASSPRERSYEQYF. CDR3 sequence (DNA): TGTGCCAGCTCACCCCGGGAGAGATCCTACGAGCAGTACTTC.

This chain connects TRBV9 to TRBJ2-7; TRBD1 agrees at 7 bases. V was pared by 2 bases and J by 0 bases, with 5 bases of the junction left unmatched. CDR3 length: 15 residues. Per the germline V gene, CDR1 is SGDLS and CDR2 is YYNGEE. CDR3 sequence (DNA): TGTGCCAGCAGCGTTACAGGGGCCAGCTCCTACGAGCAGTACTTC. Translated: CASSVTGASSYEQYF.

This clonotype was counted at least ten times. This chain links TRBV5-1 with TRBJ2-2; D possibly uses TRBD1 or TRBD2 (5 bases each). The CDR3 sequence is 17 residues long. Germline CDR1 and CDR2: SGHRS and YFSETQ. V lost 4 bases and J 6 bases, leaving 22 bases between the germline ends. This CDR3 is CASSQLSRDRGAGELFF. In DNA, the CDR3 is TGCGCCAGCAGCCAATTATCCCGCGACAGAGGGGCCGGGGAGCTGTTTTTT.

The table lists this clonotype with many counts. The chain links TRBV9 to TRBJ2-7; 10 positions match TRBD1. This CDR3 is 15 amino acids long. V shed 3 bases, J shed 4 bases, and the junction held 7 bases outside the gene matches. CDR1 is SGDLS, CDR2 YYNGEE, per germline. This CDR3 is CASSGGDRGMYEQYF. CDR3 bases: TGTGCCAGCAGCGGTGGGGACAGGGGTATGTACGAGCAGTACTTC.

This clonotype was detected a few times. The rearrangement uses TRBV5-1 and TRBJ2-1, with D unclear. CDR3 length: 12 residues. V shed 1 base and J shed 5 bases, with 4 bases lying between them. Germline V lookup: CDR1 SGHRS, CDR2 YFSETQ. The chain's CDR3 is CASSLHNNEQFF. The CDR3 coding sequence is TGCGCCAGCAGCTTGCATAACAATGAGCAGTTCTTC.

As to this clonotype: This may arise from a read error, as a much more abundant clone is one base away. The chain has TRBV12-3 or TRBV12-4 and TRBJ1-5; D unclear. The CDR3 is made up of 16 amino acids. DNA for the CDR3: TGTGCCAGCCCACCAAGACGACAATATAGCAATCAGCCCCCGCATTTT. Translating it yields CASPPRRQYSNQPPHF.

Only a few counts were recorded for this clonotype. This rearrangement joins TRBV30 to TRBJ1-6; no clear D. Germline lookup yields CDR1 GTSNPN and CDR2 SVGIG (reference sequence). Trimming pared 1 base from V and 7 bases from J, leaving 11 bases between. The CDR3 runs 14 residues. For the CDR3, the DNA is TGTGCCTGGAGTGAAGGTGGTTGGAATTCACCCCTCCACTTT. Its protein product is CAWSEGGWNSPLHF.

In its sample, this clonotype was seen many times. J is TRBJ2-2 and V is TRBV12-3 or TRBV12-4; D ambiguous. This CDR3 comprises 14 residues. The ends were cut back, 3 bases at V and 0 bases at J, with 5 bases in the middle. The CDR3 region is CASSFAANTGELFF. In DNA form, the CDR3 reads TGTGCCAGCAGTTTTGCGGCGAACACCGGGGAGCTGTTTTTT.

The V and J genes are TRBV6-2 or TRBV6-3 and TRBJ1-6; D is uncertain. V lost 0 bases, J lost 11 bases, and 8 bases lay in between. CDR1 is MNHEY and CDR2 is SVGEGT in the germline V gene. The CDR3 covers 13 residues. CDR3 DNA sequence: TGTGCCAGCAGTTACTCGAACTCGGCACCCCTCCACTTT. This sequence encodes CASSYSNSAPLHF.

This clonotype was detected a few times. V is TRBV19 and J is TRBJ2-2; unclear D gene. Per germline, CDR1 LNHDA and CDR2 SQIVND (reference sequence). V lost 9 bases, J lost 1 base, and 15 bases lay in between. The CDR3 contains 15 residues. The CDR3 sequence: CASTLLPGNTGELFF. DNA for the CDR3: TGTGCCAGCACACTACTCCCGGGGAACACCGGGGAGCTGTTTTTT.

The rearrangement uses TRBV4-2 and TRBJ1-2; D gene ambiguous. From germline, CDR1 is LGHNA and CDR2 YNFKEQ. The CDR3 contains 16 residues. Trimming took 4 bases from V and 0 from J, leaving 15 bases between them. The chain's CDR3 is CASSRGTLVTNYGYTF. CDR3 nucleotides: TGTGCCAGCAGCCGGGGAACGTTGGTAACTAACTATGGCTACACCTTC.

V and J are TRBV7-2 and TRBJ2-2; tentative D call: TRBD1 (6 bases). This CDR3 region has 15 residues. The V gene lost 2 bases and the J gene lost 2 bases, with 9 bases spanning the gap. Germline V gene data show CDR1 as SGHTA and CDR2 as FQGNSA. The CDR3 here is CASSLTQGNTGELFF. In DNA form, the CDR3 reads TGTGCCAGCAGCTTAACACAGGGAAACACCGGGGAGCTGTTTTTT. The variable domain in full, completed from reference TRBV7-2 and TRBJ2-2, reads GAGVSQSPSNKVTEKGKDVELRCDPISGHTALYWYRQSLGQGLEFLIYFQGNSAPDKSGLPSDRFSAERTGGSVSTLTIQRTQQEDSAVYLCASSLTQGNTGELFFGEGSRLTVL.

The rearrangement links TRBV9 to TRBJ2-1, with D possibly being TRBD1 (6 bases). V shed 4 bases and J shed 5 bases, with 13 bases lying between them. The V gene's germline CDR1 is SGDLS and CDR2 YYNGEE. This CDR3 has 14 amino acids. CDR3 sequence (DNA): TGTGCCAGCAGCCCCGGACAGACCCACAATGAGCAGTTCTTC. This codes for CASSPGQTHNEQFF.

The rearrangement links TRBV19 to TRBJ2-7; D gene ambiguous. The CDR3 covers 14 residues. Germline V gene lookup returns CDR1 LNHDA and CDR2 SQIVND (reference sequence). V gave up 5 bases and J gave up 3 bases, with 14 bases separating them. The CDR3 reads CASSPSGARYEQYF. CDR3 coding DNA: TGTGCCAGTAGTCCCTCAGGAGCACGCTACGAGCAGTACTTC.

This clonotype was counted ten times or more. This chain connects TRBV3-1 to TRBJ1-2; 7 nucleotides align to TRBD1. Germline CDR1 reads LGHDT; CDR2 reads YNNKEL (reference sequence). This CDR3 is 15 amino acids long. J gave up 5 bases and V 0 bases, and 6 bases lay outside the gene matches. CDR3: CASSQDSQGKYGYTF. CDR3 in DNA: TGTGCCAGCAGCCAAGATTCACAGGGGAAGTATGGCTACACCTTC.

This chain links TRBV5-6 with TRBJ2-2; 7 nucleotides align to TRBD2. The V and J ends lost 4 bases and 6 bases, in that order; junction bases with no gene match: 15. Germline V CDR1 and CDR2: SGHDT, YYEEEE. The CDR3 runs 17 residues. CDR3 in amino acids: CASSPSGTSGWAGELFF. The CDR3 coding sequence is TGTGCCAGCAGCCCCAGCGGGACTTCGGGGTGGGCCGGGGAGCTGTTTTTT.

This clonotype was counted a few times. This sequence joins TRBV3-1 and TRBJ1-5; D not resolved. Germline CDR1 LGHDT, CDR2 YNNKEL (reference sequence). The CDR3 totals 14 residues. V was cut by 1 base and J by 4 bases, with 8 bases left in between. CDR3 DNA: TGTGCCAGCAGCCAAGGTAGAAGGAATCAGCCCCAGCATTTT. This translates into CASSQGRRNQPQHF.

This clonotype was seen ten or more times. This sequence joins TRBV2 and TRBJ2-7, with 7 bases aligning to TRBD1. With V trimmed by 5 bases and J by 4 bases, 5 bases remained unmatched. Germline CDR1 reads SNHLY; CDR2 reads FYNNEI. The CDR3 totals 13 residues. The CDR3 here is CASSPGTEYEQYF. The CDR3 DNA reads as TGTGCCAGCAGTCCTGGGACAGAATACGAGCAGTACTTC.

The chain links TRBV5-6 to TRBJ1-5, with a weak D call TRBD1 (5 bases). This CDR3 comprises 15 residues. The V and J ends lost 1 base and 1 base respectively, with 9 bases between them. Germline loops: CDR1 SGHDT, CDR2 YYEEEE. The CDR3 DNA follows: TGTGCCAGCAGCTTGAAAGGGGCAAGCAATCAGCCCCAGCATTTT. It translates to CASSLKGASNQPQHF.

This clonotype was seen more than once but under ten times. The rearrangement links TRBV4-1 to TRBJ2-3; 11 bases are shared with TRBD2. This CDR3 has 16 residues. CDR1 and CDR2 from the germline V gene are MGHRA and YSYEKL. V shed 5 bases, J shed 6 bases, and the junction held 10 bases outside the gene matches. The CDR3 loop reads CASSKGLAVGGDTQYF. As DNA, the CDR3 is TGCGCCAGCAGCAAGGGACTAGCGGTGGGCGGGGATACGCAGTATTTT.

The chain recombines TRBV19 with TRBJ2-3; 13 nucleotides line up with TRBD2. J lost 0 bases, V lost 6 bases, and 3 bases had no gene match. This CDR3 has 16 residues. Per the germline V gene, CDR1 is LNHDA and CDR2 is SQIVND (reference sequence). Here the CDR3 DNA reads TGTGCCAGTAGCGGGACTAGCGGGGCAAGCACAGATACGCAGTATTTT. Protein sequence: CASSGTSGASTDTQYF. Full variable domain (remainder filled in from reference TRBV19 and TRBJ2-3): DGGITQSPKYLFRKEGQNVTLSCEQNLNHDAMYWYRQDPGQGLRLIYYSQIVNDFQKGDIAEGYSVSREKKESFPLTVTSAQKNPTAFYLCASSGTSGASTDTQYFGPGTRLTVL.

This clonotype was picked up many times. The V and J genes are TRBV2 and TRBJ1-2, with D maybe TRBD1 (5 bases). The CDR3 has 17 residues. CDR1 is SNHLY and CDR2 is FYNNEI in the germline V gene. Trimming took off 0 bases at V and 0 bases at J, with 14 bases between the two ends. CDR3 DNA: TGTGCCAGCAGTGAAGCGCTTAAGGGGATAGCTAACTATGGCTACACCTTC. This encodes CASSEALKGIANYGYTF. The full variable domain, in which reference TRBV2 and TRBJ1-2 provide the parts outside the CDR3, is EPEVTQTPSHQVTQMGQEVILRCVPISNHLYFYWYRQILGQKVEFLVSFYNNEISEKSEIFDDQFSVERPDGSNFTLKIRSTKLEDSAMYFCASSEALKGIANYGYTFGSGTRLTVV.

This clonotype occurred many times. The chain employs TRBV20-1 and TRBJ1-6; D gene ambiguous. Germline values: CDR1 DFQATT, CDR2 SNEGSKA (reference sequence). The V and J ends lost 0 bases and 1 base respectively, with 10 bases between them. The CDR3 length is 16 residues. The CDR3, as DNA: TGCAGTGCTAGAGATCAGGAGAATTCCTATAATTCACCCCTCCACTTT. Its translation: CSARDQENSYNSPLHF.